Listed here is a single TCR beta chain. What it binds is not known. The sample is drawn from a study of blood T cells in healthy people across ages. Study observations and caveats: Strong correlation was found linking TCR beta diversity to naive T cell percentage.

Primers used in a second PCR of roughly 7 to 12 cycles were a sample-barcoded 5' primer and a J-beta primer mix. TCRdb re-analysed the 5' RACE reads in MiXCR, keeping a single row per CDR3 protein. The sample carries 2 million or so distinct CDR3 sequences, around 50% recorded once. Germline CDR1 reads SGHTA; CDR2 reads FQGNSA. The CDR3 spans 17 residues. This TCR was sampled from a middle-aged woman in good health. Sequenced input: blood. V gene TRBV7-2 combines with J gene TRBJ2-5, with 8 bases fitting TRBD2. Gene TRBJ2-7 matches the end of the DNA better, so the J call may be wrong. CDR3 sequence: CASSLDLAGGPLYEQYF. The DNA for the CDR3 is TGTGCCAGCAGCTTAGATCTGGCGGGGGGTCCGCTCTACGAGCAGTACTTC.